This T cell receptor beta chain originates from a study of neurological immune-mediated disorders. Background on the study: Secondary progressive disease was present in 3, and relapsing-remitting disease in 31, of the roughly 35 multiple sclerosis patients. Study findings and constraints: Healthy controls had more TCR clonal expansion than multiple sclerosis, which showed the least, whereas HTLV-1-associated myelopathy showed the most. The absence of shared CDR3 amino acid sequences among expanded clones across subjects suggests private repertoires in all groups.

With 10-nucleotide random UMIs, 5'RACE was used to make the cDNA. Each CDR3 protein is one row after TCRdb ran MiXCR on the 5' RACE reads. Of about 82,000 distinct CDR3 sequences in the sample, 2% to 3% were seen once. Per germline, CDR1 MNHEY and CDR2 SMNVEV (reference sequence). CDR3 length equals 16 residues. Trimming stripped 5 bases from V and 0 bases from J, with 14 bases between. This clonotype was counted at least ten times. Its antigen is unidentified. The sample taken for sequencing was PBMCs. This TCR was sampled from a woman under 40 with multiple sclerosis. The chain links TRBV27 to TRBJ2-1, with D tentatively TRBD1 (5 bases). This CDR3 is CASSPLGRSSYNEQFF. CDR3 nucleotide sequence: TGTGCCAGCAGTCCCCTGGGGCGGAGCTCCTACAATGAGCAGTTCTTC.